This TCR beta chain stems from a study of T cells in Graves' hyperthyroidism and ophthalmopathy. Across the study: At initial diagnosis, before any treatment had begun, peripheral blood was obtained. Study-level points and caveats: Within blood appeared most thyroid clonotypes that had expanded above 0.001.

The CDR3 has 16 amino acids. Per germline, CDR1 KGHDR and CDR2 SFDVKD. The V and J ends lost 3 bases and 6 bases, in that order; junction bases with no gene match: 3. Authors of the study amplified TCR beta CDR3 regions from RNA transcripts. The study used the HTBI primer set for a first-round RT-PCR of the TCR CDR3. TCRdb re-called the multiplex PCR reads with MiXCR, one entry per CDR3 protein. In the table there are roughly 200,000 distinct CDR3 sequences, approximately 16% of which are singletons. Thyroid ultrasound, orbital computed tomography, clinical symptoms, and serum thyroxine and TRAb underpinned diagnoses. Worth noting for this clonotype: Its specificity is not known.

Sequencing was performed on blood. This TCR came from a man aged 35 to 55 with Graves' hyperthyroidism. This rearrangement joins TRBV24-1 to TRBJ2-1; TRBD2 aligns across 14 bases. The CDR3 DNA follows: TGTGCCACCAGTGATCGACTAGCGGGGGGGCGCAATGAGCAGTTCTTC. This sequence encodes CATSDRLAGGRNEQFF.